What follows are 16 T cell receptor beta chains derived from one specimen sequenced in a study of radiotherapy plus CTLA-4 blockade in lung cancer. Here immunoSEQ multiplex PCR was the method, and the copy in TCRdb shows in-frame clones only, minus some. The sample shows about 38,000 clones, approximately 86% of them seen only once. Material: peripheral blood, obtained from a patient treated with radiotherapy plus ipilimumab. Receptor source: a human donor with non-small cell lung cancer whose response to radiotherapy plus ipilimumab could not be evaluated.

The chain uses TRBV6-6 and TRBJ1-2; D might be TRBD1 (5 bases). Germline CDR1 reads MNHNY; CDR2 reads SVGAGI (reference sequence). The CDR3 length is 15 residues. Trimming stripped 2 bases from V and 3 bases from J, with 13 bases between. CDR3 bases: TGTGCCAGCAGTTACCTATCAGGAGGGGACTATGGCTACACCTTC. As protein: CASSYLSGGDYGYTF.

This chain links TRBV10-3 with TRBJ1-5; unclear D gene. The CDR3 contains 12 residues. Trimming shortened V by 11 bases and J by 0 bases, and 8 bases separated the two germline ends. CDR1 and CDR2 (germline): ENHRY, SYGVKD. The CDR3 reads CASGDSNQPQHF. The CDR3 coding sequence is TGTGCCTCCGGGGATAGCAATCAGCCCCAGCATTTT.

The chain carries TRBV19 and TRBJ2-2, with D perhaps matching TRBD1 (5 bases). The CDR3 contains 16 residues. Deletions cut 2 bases from V and 5 bases from J, with 15 bases between. Germline V CDR1 and CDR2: LNHDA, SQIVND (reference sequence). This CDR3 reads CASSIPDSKETGELFF. CDR3 DNA: TGTGCCAGTAGTATACCAGACAGTAAGGAAACCGGGGAGCTGTTTTTT.

The chain uses TRBV28 and TRBJ2-2, with a weak D call TRBD2 (7 bases). CDR3 length equals 15 residues. Germline V gene lookup returns CDR1 MDHEN and CDR2 SYDVKM. Trimming cost V 3 bases and J 5 bases, with 13 bases left between them. This CDR3 is CASSLGGARTGELFF. The CDR3 DNA reads as TGTGCCAGCAGTTTGGGGGGGGCGCGGACCGGGGAGCTGTTTTTT.

This clone was recorded once. Here the CDR3 DNA reads TGCAGCGCCCGTTTAGAGGGTTCAAACTACGAGCAGTACTTC. Protein product: CSARLEGSNYEQYF. The chain employs TRBV29-1 and TRBJ2-7, with D perhaps matching TRBD2 (5 bases). V lost 7 bases, J lost 3 bases, and 19 bases lay in between. Germline V gene data show CDR1 as SQVTM and CDR2 as ANQGSEA. The CDR3 is 14 residues long.

A single count supports this clone. The rearrangement joins TRBV6-1 to TRBJ2-2; the D gene is possibly TRBD1 (6 bases). V shed 7 bases and J shed 5 bases, with 8 bases lying between them. The CDR3 spans 12 residues. From germline, CDR1 is MNHNS and CDR2 SASEGT. CDR3 amino acids: CASMRGTGELFF. CDR3 nucleotides: TGTGCCAGCATGAGGGGGACCGGGGAGCTGTTTTTT.

The chain employs TRBV7-8 and TRBJ2-5, with D possibly TRBD2 on 6 matching bases. V lost 5 bases, J lost 4 bases, and 17 bases lay in between. Per germline, CDR1 SGHVS and CDR2 FQNEAQ. The CDR3 sequence is 15 residues long. CDR3 amino acids: CASSERRVRGETQYF. In DNA, the CDR3 is TGTGCCAGCAGCGAACGCAGGGTGCGGGGAGAGACCCAGTACTTC.

The V and J genes are TRBV28 and TRBJ1-5, with D perhaps matching TRBD1 (6 bases). V lost 3 bases, J lost 4 bases, and 10 bases lay in between. The V gene's germline CDR1 is MDHEN and CDR2 SYDVKM. This CDR3 contains 14 residues. The CDR3 sequence: CASSFLRGNQPQHF. The DNA for the CDR3 is TGTGCCAGCAGTTTTCTAAGGGGGAATCAGCCCCAGCATTTT.

The J gene is TRBJ2-5, the V gene TRBV10-3, with TRBD2 matching over 16 bases. Per germline, CDR1 ENHRY and CDR2 SYGVKD. With 10 bases clipped from V and 5 bases from J, the junction kept 7 bases outside the gene matches. CDR3 size: 15 residues. CDR3 bases: TGTGCCACCGAGGGACTAGCGGGGGGGTTGGAGACCCAGTACTTC. This translates into CATEGLAGGLETQYF.

This clone showed up just a few times. This sequence joins TRBV10-3 and TRBJ1-5; D ambiguous. CDR3 length: 15 amino acids. Germline assignment: CDR1 ENHRY and CDR2 SYGVKD. The V end was cut by 5 bases, the J end by 1 base, with 12 bases between. The CDR3 DNA reads TGTGCCATCAGTCAAGAGGTAGGAAGCAATCAGCCCCAGCATTTT. This translates into CAISQEVGSNQPQHF.

Here the CDR3 reads CSVEGGTLVSYEQYF. CDR3 coding DNA: TGCAGCGTTGAAGGGGGCACACTGGTAAGCTACGAGCAGTACTTC. The genes are TRBV29-1 and TRBJ2-7; D might be TRBD1 (5 bases). The CDR3 is 15 amino acids. Germline assignment: CDR1 SQVTM and CDR2 ANQGSEA. Trimming took 1 base from V and 3 from J, leaving 16 bases between them.

The chain is built from TRBV5-6 and TRBJ2-7, with 7 bases identical to TRBD2. The ends lost 6 bases at V and 2 bases at J; junction bases unmatched: 5. CDR3 length equals 13 residues. Per the germline V gene, CDR1 is SGHDT and CDR2 is YYEEEE. The CDR3 loop is CASIQAGAYEQYF. The CDR3, as DNA: TGTGCCAGCATTCAGGCGGGAGCCTACGAGCAGTACTTC.

This rearrangement joins TRBV6-1 to TRBJ1-5; D unresolved. The CDR3 has 15 amino acids. Germline CDR1 MNHNS, CDR2 SASEGT. The germline V and J ends were trimmed by 6 bases and 2 bases, with 14 bases remaining between them. DNA of the CDR3: TGTGCCAGCAGCGGTAGATACCACGGCAATCAGCCCCAGCATTTT. Amino acids: CASSGRYHGNQPQHF.

V and J are TRBV27 and TRBJ1-4; 7 bases line up with TRBD1. The V and J ends lost 7 bases and 7 bases, in that order; junction bases with no gene match: 15. Germline lookup yields CDR1 MNHEY and CDR2 SMNVEV (reference sequence). CDR3 length: 16 residues. The CDR3 region has the DNA TGTGCCAGCACCTCATACATAAGGGGGCTTGGTGAAAAACTGTTTTTT. This codes for CASTSYIRGLGEKLFF.

The J gene is TRBJ1-1, the V gene TRBV18; 10 nucleotides agree with TRBD1. The J segment lost 6 bases and the V segment lost 2 bases, leaving 12 bases of the junction unmatched. The CDR3 has 17 residues. Germline V CDR1 and CDR2: KGHSH, LQKENI. The CDR3 bases are TGTGCCAGCTCACCAGGGAGGACAGGGGGAGGTTCTGCTGAAGCTTTCTTT. As protein: CASSPGRTGGGSAEAFF.

This chain uses TRBV11-3 with TRBJ2-2; 9 bases map to TRBD2. V gave up 4 bases and J gave up 4 bases; unmatched junction bases: 7. This CDR3 comprises 16 residues. The germline V gene has CDR1 SGHNT and CDR2 YENEEA. The DNA for the CDR3 is TGTGCCAGCAGCTCCCGCGCTAGCGGGATCACCGGGGAGCTGTTTTTT. Its translation is CASSSRASGITGELFF.